This T cell receptor (beta chain) emerged from a study of blood T cell repertoires in COVID-19. Study at large: Sites in the United States, Italy and Spain provided acute and convalescent COVID-19 samples. The analysed material was cDNA or gDNA that came from T cells, B-cell-depleted T cells, or PBMCs.

Some clones are missing from TCRdb's copy, which holds only in-frame ones; the method was immunoSEQ multiplex PCR. The data show some 200,000 clones, 70% to 90% seen once. The CDR3 extends over 15 amino acids. The V and J ends lost 4 bases and 1 base, in that order; junction bases with no gene match: 3. From germline, CDR1 is SGHRS and CDR2 YFSETQ. The V and J genes are TRBV5-1 and TRBJ2-5; 11 positions agree with TRBD2. This clonotype was obtained from a woman aged 80 or over in a cohort sampled during active or convalescent COVID-19. The sequencing input was peripheral blood. DNA of the CDR3: TGCGCCAGCAGCCTAGCGGGGGGCCCCCAAGAGACCCAGTACTTC. Translating gives CASSLAGGPQETQYF.